The TCR beta chain under discussion was sequenced for a study of patients and donors after allogeneic stem cell transplantation. This clonotype came up a few times. Germline V gene lookup returns CDR1 MRHNA and CDR2 SNTAGT. Trimming cost V 8 bases and J 1 base; bases outside gene matches: 13. This CDR3 has 18 amino acids. TCRdb re-called the RT-PCR reads with MiXCR, one entry per CDR3 protein. Of hundreds of thousands of distinct CDR3 sequences in the sample, approximately 16% were seen once. Specimen: blood, either unsorted or a sorted T cell fraction (not recorded which). The chain uses TRBV6-4 and TRBJ2-6; 8 bases agree with TRBD2. The sequence derives from a human donor who was either an allogeneic HSCT recipient or a stem cell or donor lymphocyte infusion donor (not recorded which). It is not recorded whose cells these are; they may come from a transplant donor. This CDR3 reads CASGRVSGGMSGANVLTF. The CDR3 DNA sequence: TGTGCCAGCGGGCGAGTAAGCGGGGGAATGTCTGGGGCCAACGTCCTGACTTTC.